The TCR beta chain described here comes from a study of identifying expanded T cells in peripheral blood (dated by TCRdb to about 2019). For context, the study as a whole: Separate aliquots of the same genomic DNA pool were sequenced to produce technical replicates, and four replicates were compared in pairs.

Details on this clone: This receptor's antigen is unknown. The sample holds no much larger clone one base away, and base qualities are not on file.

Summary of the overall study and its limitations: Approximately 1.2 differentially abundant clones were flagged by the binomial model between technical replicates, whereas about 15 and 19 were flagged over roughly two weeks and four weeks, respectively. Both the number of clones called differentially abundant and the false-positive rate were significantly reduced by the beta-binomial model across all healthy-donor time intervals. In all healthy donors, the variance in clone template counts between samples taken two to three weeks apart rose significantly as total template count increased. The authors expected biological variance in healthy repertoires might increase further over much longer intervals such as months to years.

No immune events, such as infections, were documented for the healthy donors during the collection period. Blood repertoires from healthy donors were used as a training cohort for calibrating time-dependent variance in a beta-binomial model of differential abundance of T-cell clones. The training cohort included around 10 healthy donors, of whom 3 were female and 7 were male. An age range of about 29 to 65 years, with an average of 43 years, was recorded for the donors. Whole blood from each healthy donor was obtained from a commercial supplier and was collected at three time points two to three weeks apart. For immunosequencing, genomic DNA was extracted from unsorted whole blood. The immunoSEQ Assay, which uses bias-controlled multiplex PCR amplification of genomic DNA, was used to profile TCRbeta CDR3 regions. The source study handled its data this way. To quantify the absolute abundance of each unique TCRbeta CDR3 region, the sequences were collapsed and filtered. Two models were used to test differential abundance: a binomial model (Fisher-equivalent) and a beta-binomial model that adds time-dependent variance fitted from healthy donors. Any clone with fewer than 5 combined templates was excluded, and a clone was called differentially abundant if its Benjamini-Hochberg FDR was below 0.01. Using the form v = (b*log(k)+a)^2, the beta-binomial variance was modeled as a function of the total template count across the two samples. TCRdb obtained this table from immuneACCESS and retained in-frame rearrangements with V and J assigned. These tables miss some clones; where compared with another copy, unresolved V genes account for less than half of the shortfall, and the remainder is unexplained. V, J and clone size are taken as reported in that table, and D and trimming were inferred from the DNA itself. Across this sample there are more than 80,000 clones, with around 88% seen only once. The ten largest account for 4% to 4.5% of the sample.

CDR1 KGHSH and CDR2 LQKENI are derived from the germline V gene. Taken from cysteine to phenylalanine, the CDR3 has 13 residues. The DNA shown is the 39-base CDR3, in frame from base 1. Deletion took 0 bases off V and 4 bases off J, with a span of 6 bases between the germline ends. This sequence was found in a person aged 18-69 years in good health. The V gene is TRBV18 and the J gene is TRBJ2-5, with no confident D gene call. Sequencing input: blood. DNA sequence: TGTGCCAGCTCACCACCAGGAGTAGAGACCCAGTACTTC. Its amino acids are CASSPPGVETQYF.